This record covers a single T cell receptor beta chain. Its specificity is unknown. This entry is derived from a study of cytomegalovirus exposure and HLA in healthy donors. Points from the study as a whole: Later, an analysis showed that TCR beta chains associated with HLA were more clonally expanded than others that were equally common. Earlier analysis looked at TCR beta V segments, and most were productive about 87% or about 30% of the time. CMV serostatus was the sole immune exposure information available.

This CDR3 is built from 14 residues. Germline V gene lookup returns CDR1 MNHEY and CDR2 SMNVEV (reference sequence). J gave up 8 bases and V 7 bases, and 6 bases lay outside the gene matches. With 60 Vbeta and 13 Jbeta primers, the PCR was carried out. Here immunoSEQ multiplex PCR was the method, and the copy in TCRdb shows in-frame clones only, minus some. This sample has fewer than 110,000 clones; about 84% occur once, and the top ten carry approximately 2.2%. The sequencing sample was made of PBMCs. The clonotype comes from a man aged 25-45 years in good health and CMV-seronegative. The genes are TRBV27 and TRBJ2-1; TRBD2 agrees at 12 bases. In DNA form, the CDR3 reads TGTGCCAGCACCCTAGCGGGGGGGATGTATGAGCAGTTCTTC. Amino acid sequence: CASTLAGGMYEQFF.